A selection of T cell receptor beta chains follows, all from one sample in a study of Ad26.COV2.S vaccination and SARS-CoV-2 variants. Sequencing was performed with immunoSEQ multiplex PCR; in TCRdb, only in-frame clones are kept and a portion is missing. In the table there are 450,000 to 550,000 clones, 80% to 90% of which are singletons. This specimen consisted of peripheral blood, obtained in a trial of Ad26.COV2.S vaccine versus placebo. Every receptor here comes from a person between 18 and 59 years old who received the Ad26.COV2.S COVID-19 vaccine or a placebo. Both conserved end residues are part of each CDR3. D genes are given only for firm matches. Expanded clones are given a class, and other clones once, few, many or no size at all.

J: TRBJ2-3
D: TRBD1
V: TRBV4-3
size: .
CDR3: CASSQTGVDTQYF
DNA: TGCGCCAGCAGCCAAACAGGGGTAGATACGCAGTATTTT

J: TRBJ2-3
D: TRBD2
V: TRBV5-1
size: .
CDR3: CASSFPSGGADTQYF
DNA: TGCGCCAGCAGCTTTCCTAGCGGGGGGGCGGATACGCAGTATTTT

J: TRBJ2-5
D: .
V: TRBV24-1
size: .
CDR3: CATSDLIQGQETQYF
DNA: TGTGCCACCAGTGATTTAATCCAGGGGCAAGAGACCCAGTACTTC

J: TRBJ2-3
D: TRBD1
V: TRBV19
size: .
CDR3: CASSGRGQGFPDTQYF
DNA: TGTGCCAGTAGTGGGAGGGGACAGGGGTTTCCAGATACGCAGTATTTT

J: TRBJ2-1
D: TRBD1
V: TRBV5-1
size: .
CDR3: CASSLSGTGHPEQFF
DNA: TGCGCCAGCAGCTTGTCGGGGACAGGCCACCCTGAGCAGTTCTTC

J: TRBJ1-2
D: .
V: TRBV5-4
size: .
CDR3: CASSLAAGHNYGYTF
DNA: TGTGCCAGCAGCTTGGCGGCAGGACATAACTATGGCTACACCTTC

J: TRBJ2-3
D: TRBD2
V: TRBV6-2/TRBV6-3
size: .
CDR3: CASSLLGLAAADTQYF
DNA: TGTGCCAGCAGCCTCTTAGGACTAGCCGCCGCAGATACGCAGTATTTT

J: TRBJ1-1
D: TRBD1
V: TRBV3-1/TRBV3-2
size: .
CDR3: CASSRQGGEADEAFF
DNA: TGTGCCAGCAGCCGACAGGGAGGGGAAGCGGATGAAGCTTTCTTT

J: TRBJ1-5
D: .
V: TRBV2
size: .
CDR3: CASRYYNQPQHF
DNA: TGTGCCAGCAGATATTATAATCAGCCCCAGCATTTT

J: TRBJ2-2
D: .
V: TRBV3-1/TRBV3-2
size: .
CDR3: CASSQAGGAGELFF
DNA: TGTGCCAGCAGCCAAGCCGGCGGAGCGGGGGAGCTGTTTTTT

J: TRBJ1-2
D: TRBD1
V: TRBV15
size: .
CDR3: CATSRTSGGWDNYGYTF
DNA: TGTGCCACCAGCAGAACCTCAGGGGGTTGGGATAACTATGGCTACACCTTC

J: TRBJ1-1
D: .
V: TRBV6-1
size: .
CDR3: CASSDRGPQNTEAFF
DNA: TGTGCCAGCAGTGACCGGGGACCCCAGAACACTGAAGCTTTCTTT

J: TRBJ2-1
D: TRBD2
V: TRBV27
size: .
CDR3: CATVVAGGTYNEQFF
DNA: TGTGCCACGGTGGTAGCGGGAGGCACCTACAATGAGCAGTTCTTC

J: TRBJ2-1
D: TRBD1
V: TRBV28
size: once
CDR3: CASSLYTGADYNEQFF
DNA: TGTGCCAGCAGTTTATATACAGGGGCTGACTACAATGAGCAGTTCTTC

J: TRBJ2-3
D: .
V: TRBV20-1
size: .
CDR3: CSASEVPNTQYF
DNA: TGCAGTGCTAGTGAGGTGCCCAATACGCAGTATTTT

J: TRBJ2-3
D: .
V: TRBV5-1
size: once
CDR3: CASSLAKRADTQYF
DNA: TGCGCCAGCAGCTTGGCCAAGCGGGCAGATACGCAGTATTTT

J: TRBJ2-7
D: .
V: TRBV21-1
size: .
CDR3: CASSGRSEPGQGLRPYEQYF
DNA: TGTGCCAGCAGCGGGCGATCAGAACCGGGACAGGGGTTGCGACCCTACGAGCAGTACTTC

J: TRBJ2-1
D: TRBD1
V: TRBV7-3
size: .
CDR3: CASSPGQGFGEQFF
DNA: TGTGCCAGCAGCCCCGGACAGGGGTTTGGTGAGCAGTTCTTC

J: TRBJ2-3
D: TRBD2
V: TRBV19
size: .
CDR3: CASSISGGAGTDTQYF
DNA: TGTGCCAGTAGTATCTCCGGGGGGGCCGGTACAGATACGCAGTATTTT

J: TRBJ1-3
D: .
V: TRBV4-2
size: .
CDR3: CASSQQGSSGNTIYF
DNA: TGTGCCAGCAGCCAACAGGGAAGCTCTGGAAACACCATATATTTT

J: TRBJ2-1
D: TRBD1
V: TRBV27
size: .
CDR3: CASSSRQGAQHEQFF
DNA: TGTGCCAGCAGTTCTCGACAGGGGGCCCAGCATGAGCAGTTCTTC

J: TRBJ2-1
D: .
V: TRBV7-9
size: .
CDR3: CASSSGTTSAQFF
DNA: TGTGCCAGCAGCTCCGGGACAACCAGCGCGCAGTTCTTC

J: TRBJ2-5
D: TRBD1
V: TRBV4-2
size: .
CDR3: CASRRIGGTGLAETQYF
DNA: TGTGCCAGCAGGCGGATAGGCGGGACAGGGTTAGCAGAGACCCAGTACTTC

J: TRBJ2-5
D: .
V: TRBV5-5
size: .
CDR3: CASSFGVQETQYF
DNA: TGTGCCAGCAGCTTTGGAGTCCAAGAGACCCAGTACTTC

J: TRBJ1-1
D: .
V: TRBV30
size: .
CDR3: CAWGPDVDTEAFF
DNA: TGTGCCTGGGGCCCCGACGTAGACACTGAAGCTTTCTTT

J: TRBJ2-3
D: .
V: TRBV7-3
size: .
CDR3: CASSLGTTDTQYF
DNA: TGTGCCAGCAGCTTAGGGACTACAGATACGCAGTATTTT

J: TRBJ1-2
D: .
V: TRBV6-5
size: .
CDR3: CASSYSLAGTIGGYTF
DNA: TGTGCCAGCAGTTACTCCCTCGCCGGGACGATAGGAGGCTACACCTTC